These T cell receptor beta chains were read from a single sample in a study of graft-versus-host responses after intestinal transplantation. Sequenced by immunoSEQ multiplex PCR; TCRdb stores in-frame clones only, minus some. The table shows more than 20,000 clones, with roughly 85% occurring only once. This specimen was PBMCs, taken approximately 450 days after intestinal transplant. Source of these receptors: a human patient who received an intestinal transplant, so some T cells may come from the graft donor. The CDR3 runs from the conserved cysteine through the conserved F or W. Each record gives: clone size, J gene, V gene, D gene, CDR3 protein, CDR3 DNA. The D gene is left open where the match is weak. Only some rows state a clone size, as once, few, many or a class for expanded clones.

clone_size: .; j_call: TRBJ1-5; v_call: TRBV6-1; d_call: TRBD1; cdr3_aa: CASSPDREVNQPQHF; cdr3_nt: TGTGCCAGCAGTCCCGACAGGGAGGTAAATCAGCCCCAGCATTTT
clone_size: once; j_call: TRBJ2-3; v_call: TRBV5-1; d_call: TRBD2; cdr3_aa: CASSLGLAVSTDTQYF; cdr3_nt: TGCGCCAGCAGCTTGGGACTAGCGGTTAGCACAGATACGCAGTATTTT
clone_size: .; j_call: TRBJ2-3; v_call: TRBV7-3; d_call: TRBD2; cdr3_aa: CASSITSGRGDTQYF; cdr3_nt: TGTGCCAGCAGCATCACTAGCGGGAGAGGGGATACGCAGTATTTT
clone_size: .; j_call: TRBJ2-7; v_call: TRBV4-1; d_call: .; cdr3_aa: CASSQDRLDEQYF; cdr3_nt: TGCGCCAGCAGCCAAGACAGGTTGGACGAGCAGTACTTC
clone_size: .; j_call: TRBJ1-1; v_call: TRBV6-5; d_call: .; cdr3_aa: CASRWDALNTEAFF; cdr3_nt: TGTGCCAGCAGATGGGACGCCCTGAACACTGAAGCTTTCTTT
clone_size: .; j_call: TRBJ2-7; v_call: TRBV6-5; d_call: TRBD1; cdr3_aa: CASSYSQDRPTYEQYF; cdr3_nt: TGTGCCAGCAGTTACTCACAGGACAGGCCCACTTACGAGCAGTACTTC
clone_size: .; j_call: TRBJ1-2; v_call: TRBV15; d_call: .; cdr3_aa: CATSGQGPLYGYTF; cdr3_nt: TGTGCCACCAGCGGGCAGGGCCCTCTCTATGGCTACACCTTC
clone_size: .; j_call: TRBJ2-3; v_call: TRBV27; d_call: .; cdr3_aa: CAPMAGTDTQYF; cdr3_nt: TGTGCCCCGATGGCAGGAACAGATACGCAGTATTTT
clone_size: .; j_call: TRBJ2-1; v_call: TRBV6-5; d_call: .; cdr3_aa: CASEHDNEQFF; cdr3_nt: TGTGCCAGCGAACATGATAATGAGCAGTTCTTC
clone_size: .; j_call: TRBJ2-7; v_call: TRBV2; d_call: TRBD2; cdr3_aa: CASTPRKGLAGHEQYF; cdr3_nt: TGTGCCAGCACCCCCAGGAAGGGACTAGCGGGGCACGAGCAGTACTTC
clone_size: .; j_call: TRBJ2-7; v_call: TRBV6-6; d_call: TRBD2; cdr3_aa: CASSSQTSGLEQYF; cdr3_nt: TGTGCCAGCAGTTCCCAGACTAGCGGGTTGGAGCAGTACTTC
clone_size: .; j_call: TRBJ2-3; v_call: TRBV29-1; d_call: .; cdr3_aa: CSVETSGADTQYF; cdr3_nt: TGCAGCGTTGAGACCTCTGGGGCAGATACGCAGTATTTT
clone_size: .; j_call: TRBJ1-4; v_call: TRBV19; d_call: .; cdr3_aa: CASSSVANEKLFF; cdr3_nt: TGTGCCAGTAGTAGTGTAGCTAATGAAAAACTGTTTTTT
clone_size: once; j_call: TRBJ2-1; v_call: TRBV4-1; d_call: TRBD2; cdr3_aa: CASSRTSGRARENEQFF; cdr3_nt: TGCGCCAGCAGCCGGACTAGCGGGAGGGCCCGGGAGAATGAGCAGTTCTTC
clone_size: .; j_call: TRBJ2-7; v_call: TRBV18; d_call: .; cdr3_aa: CASSPDSYEQYF; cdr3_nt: TGTGCCAGCTCACCCGACTCCTACGAGCAGTACTTC
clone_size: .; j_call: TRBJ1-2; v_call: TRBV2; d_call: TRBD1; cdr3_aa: CASTNRGLSNYGYTF; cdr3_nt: TGTGCCAGCACCAACAGGGGGTTAAGTAACTATGGCTACACCTTC
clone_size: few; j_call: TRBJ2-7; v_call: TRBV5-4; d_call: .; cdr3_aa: CASSLGSAYEQYF; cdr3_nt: TGTGCCAGCAGCTTGGGGTCCGCCTACGAGCAGTACTTC
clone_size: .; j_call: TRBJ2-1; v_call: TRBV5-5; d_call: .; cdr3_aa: CASSLESGSYNEQFF; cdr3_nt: TGTGCCAGCAGCTTGGAGAGTGGCTCCTACAATGAGCAGTTCTTC
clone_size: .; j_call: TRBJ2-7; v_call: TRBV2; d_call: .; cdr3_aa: CASSYRDGGEQYF; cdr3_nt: TGTGCCAGCAGTTACCGGGACGGGGGCGAGCAGTACTTC
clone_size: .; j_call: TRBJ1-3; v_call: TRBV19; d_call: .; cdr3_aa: CASHFGPQPHTIYF; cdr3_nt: TGTGCCAGTCACTTCGGTCCACAGCCCCACACCATATATTTT
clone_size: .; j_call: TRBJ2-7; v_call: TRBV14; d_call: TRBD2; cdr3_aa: CASSQGHRGGGEQYF; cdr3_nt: TGTGCCAGCAGCCAAGGTCACCGGGGCGGGGGCGAGCAGTACTTC
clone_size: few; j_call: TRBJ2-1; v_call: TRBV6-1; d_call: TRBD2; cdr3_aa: CASTRGDSYNEQFF; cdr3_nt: TGTGCCAGCACCCGGGGGGACTCCTACAATGAGCAGTTCTTC
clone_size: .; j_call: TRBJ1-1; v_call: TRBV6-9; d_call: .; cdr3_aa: CASRQQGMNTEAFF; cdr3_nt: TGTGCCAGCAGACAGCAGGGAATGAACACTGAAGCTTTCTTT
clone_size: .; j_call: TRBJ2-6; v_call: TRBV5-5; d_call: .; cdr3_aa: CASSLGGPRVSGANVLTF; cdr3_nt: TGTGCCAGCAGCTTGGGAGGACCAAGGGTCTCTGGGGCCAACGTCCTGACTTTC
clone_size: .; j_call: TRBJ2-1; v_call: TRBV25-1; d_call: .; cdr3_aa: CASSETGRHNEQFF; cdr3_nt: TGTGCCAGCAGTGAGACAGGGAGGCACAATGAGCAGTTCTTC
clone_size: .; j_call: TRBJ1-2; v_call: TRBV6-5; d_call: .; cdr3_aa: CASSYMDSSSYGYTF; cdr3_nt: TGTGCCAGCAGTTACATGGACAGCTCCTCCTATGGCTACACCTTC
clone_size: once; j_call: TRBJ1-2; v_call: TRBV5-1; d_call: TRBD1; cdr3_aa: CASSFGQGNYGYTF; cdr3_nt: TGCGCCAGCAGCTTCGGACAGGGGAACTATGGCTACACCTTC
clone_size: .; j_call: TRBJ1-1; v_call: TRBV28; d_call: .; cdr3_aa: CASSFGLAAGTRDTEAFF; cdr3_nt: TGTGCCAGCAGCTTTGGGCTGGCGGCAGGGACGCGGGACACTGAAGCTTTCTTT
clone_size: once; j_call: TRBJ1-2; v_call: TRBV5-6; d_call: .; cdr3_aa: CASSLGGRGINYGYTF; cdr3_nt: TGTGCCAGCAGCTTGGGGGGGCGGGGAATTAACTATGGCTACACCTTC
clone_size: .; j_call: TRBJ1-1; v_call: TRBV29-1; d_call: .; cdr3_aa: CSVPPLGGGNTEAFF; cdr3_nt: TGCAGCGTTCCGCCGTTAGGGGGGGGGAACACTGAAGCTTTCTTT
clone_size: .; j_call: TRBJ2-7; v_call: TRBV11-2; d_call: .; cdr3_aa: CASSQGTGYEQYF; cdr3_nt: TGTGCCAGCAGCCAGGGCACAGGCTACGAGCAGTACTTC
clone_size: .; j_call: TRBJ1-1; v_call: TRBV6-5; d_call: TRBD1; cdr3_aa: CASTRTGKNTEAFF; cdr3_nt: TGTGCCAGCACCAGGACAGGGAAGAACACTGAAGCTTTCTTT
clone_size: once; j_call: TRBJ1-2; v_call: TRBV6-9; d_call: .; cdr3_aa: CASSYSALTNYGYTF; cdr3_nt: TGTGCCAGCAGTTACTCGGCCTTGACTAACTATGGCTACACCTTC
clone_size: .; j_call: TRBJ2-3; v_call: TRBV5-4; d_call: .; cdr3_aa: CASTSTDTQYF; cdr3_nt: TGTGCCTCGACGAGCACAGATACGCAGTATTTT
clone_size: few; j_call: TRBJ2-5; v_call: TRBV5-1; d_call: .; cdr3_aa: CASSLDGREQETQYF; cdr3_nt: TGCGCCAGCAGCTTGGACGGCAGGGAACAAGAGACCCAGTACTTC
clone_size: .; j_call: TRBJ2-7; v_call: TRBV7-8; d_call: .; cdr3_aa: CASSLRWGYEQYF; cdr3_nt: TGTGCCAGCAGCCTGAGATGGGGGTACGAGCAGTACTTC
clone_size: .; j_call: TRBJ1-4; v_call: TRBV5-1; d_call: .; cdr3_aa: CASSASGSTNEKLFF; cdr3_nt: TGCGCCAGCAGCGCCTCGGGGTCAACTAATGAAAAACTGTTTTTT
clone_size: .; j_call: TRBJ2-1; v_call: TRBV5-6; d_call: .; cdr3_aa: CASSLGWDNEQFF; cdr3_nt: TGTGCCAGCAGCTTGGGGTGGGACAATGAGCAGTTCTTC
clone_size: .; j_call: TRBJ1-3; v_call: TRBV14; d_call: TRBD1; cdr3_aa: CASSQAYRGRRGNTIYF; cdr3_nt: TGTGCCAGCAGCCAAGCGTACAGGGGGCGGCGAGGAAACACCATATATTTT
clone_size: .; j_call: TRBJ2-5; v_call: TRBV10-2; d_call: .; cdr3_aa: CASSSPLFKAQYF; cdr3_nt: TGCGCCAGCAGTTCCCCGCTCTTTAAGGCCCAGTACTTC
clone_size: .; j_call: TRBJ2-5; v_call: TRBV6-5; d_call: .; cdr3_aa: CASSWGETQYF; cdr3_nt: TGTGCCAGCAGTTGGGGGGAGACCCAGTACTTC
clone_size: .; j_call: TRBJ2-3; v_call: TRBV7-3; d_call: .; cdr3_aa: CASSLSSDTQYF; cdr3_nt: TGTGCCAGCAGCTTATCGTCAGATACGCAGTATTTT
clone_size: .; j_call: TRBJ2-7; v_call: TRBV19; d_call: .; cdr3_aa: CASSIASNRDEQYF; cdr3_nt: TGTGCCAGTAGTATAGCCTCCAACAGGGACGAGCAGTACTTC
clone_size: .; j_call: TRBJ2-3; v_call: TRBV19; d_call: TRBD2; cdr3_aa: CASKAGVGTDTQYF; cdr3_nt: TGTGCCAGTAAGGCGGGAGTTGGCACAGATACGCAGTATTTT
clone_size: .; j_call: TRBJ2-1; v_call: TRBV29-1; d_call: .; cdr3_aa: CSVALRRHLMGNEQFF; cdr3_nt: TGCAGCGTCGCCCTGAGGAGACACCTAATGGGGAATGAGCAGTTCTTC
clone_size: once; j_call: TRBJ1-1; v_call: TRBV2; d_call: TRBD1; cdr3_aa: CASSTQGANTEAFF; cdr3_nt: TGTGCCAGCAGTACACAGGGGGCGAACACTGAAGCTTTCTTT
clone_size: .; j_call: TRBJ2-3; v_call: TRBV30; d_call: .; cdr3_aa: CAWGPWSLSTDTQYF; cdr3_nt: TGTGCCTGGGGCCCCTGGTCTTTAAGCACAGATACGCAGTATTTT
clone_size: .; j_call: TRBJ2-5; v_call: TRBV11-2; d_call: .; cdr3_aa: CASSLGGQETQYF; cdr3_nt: TGTGCCAGCAGCTTGGGGGGCCAAGAGACCCAGTACTTC
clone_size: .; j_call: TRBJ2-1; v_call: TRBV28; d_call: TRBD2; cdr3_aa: CASTLSGLLNGSFF; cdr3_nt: TGTGCCAGCACCCTTTCGGGACTACTCAATGGGTCGTTCTTC
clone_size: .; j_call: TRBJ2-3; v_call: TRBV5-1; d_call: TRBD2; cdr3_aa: CASTGLVADTQYF; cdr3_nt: TGCGCCAGCACCGGACTAGTCGCAGATACGCAGTATTTT